This entry is about one T cell receptor beta chain. Its target is unknown. The data are from a study of Tregs in tolerant kidney transplant recipients. For the study at large: Related graft donors supplied nonmyeloablative bone marrow transplants, and mixed chimerism was transient.

Broader study findings: Biological reproducibility was not directly addressed, but technical replication error appeared minimal.

TCRdb keeps only in-frame clones here, not all; method: immunoSEQ multiplex PCR. The sample includes 60,000 to 75,000 clones, roughly 85% of them seen just once. The CDR3 contains 16 residues. Deletions cut 3 bases from V and 10 bases from J, with 25 bases between. Germline V gene data show CDR1 as GTSNPN and CDR2 as SVGIG (reference sequence). The sequences come from Tregs from blood, collected before the transplant. The TCR originated in a human donor who received a combined kidney and bone marrow transplant. The V gene is TRBV30, the J gene TRBJ2-1, with D tentatively TRBD1 (5 bases). This CDR3 reads CAWRFPIGHGPLEQFF. The CDR3 DNA is TGTGCCTGGAGATTTCCGATAGGACACGGCCCTTTAGAGCAGTTCTTC.